Sequencing of this TCR beta chain was carried out in a study of beta chain features in type 1 diabetes. Background on the study: Healthy donors and patients had similar age, gender and cell yields.

Worth noting for this clone: As yet, its antigen is unknown.

Study-wide points: For TCRB rearrangement, an influence of HLA type remained unresolved here. Across all four CD4+ subsets, people with type 1 diabetes showed modestly shorter TCRB CDR3s.

One heparinised draw of blood, averaging roughly 110 mL, came from each donor. V lost 4 bases and J lost 0, with 9 bases in between. Per the germline V gene, CDR1 is MNHEY and CDR2 is SVGAGI. The CDR3 extends over 14 amino acids. Every bit of the isolated RNA underwent reverse transcription, so sequencing read expressed TCRB transcripts. Profiling relied on immunoSEQ multiplex PCR, and the TCRdb table lists in-frame clones only, not all of them. The table has about 150,000 clones, over 8.5% seen once; the top ten hold roughly 2%. Sequencing input: central memory CD4+ T cells from blood. The V and J genes are TRBV6-5 and TRBJ1-1, with D maybe TRBD1 (5 bases). This receptor was identified in a man aged 18 to 29 in good health. The CDR3 coding sequence is TGTGCCAGCAGTTCCCGGGGGGTGAACACTGAAGCTTTCTTT. This translates into CASSSRGVNTEAFF.